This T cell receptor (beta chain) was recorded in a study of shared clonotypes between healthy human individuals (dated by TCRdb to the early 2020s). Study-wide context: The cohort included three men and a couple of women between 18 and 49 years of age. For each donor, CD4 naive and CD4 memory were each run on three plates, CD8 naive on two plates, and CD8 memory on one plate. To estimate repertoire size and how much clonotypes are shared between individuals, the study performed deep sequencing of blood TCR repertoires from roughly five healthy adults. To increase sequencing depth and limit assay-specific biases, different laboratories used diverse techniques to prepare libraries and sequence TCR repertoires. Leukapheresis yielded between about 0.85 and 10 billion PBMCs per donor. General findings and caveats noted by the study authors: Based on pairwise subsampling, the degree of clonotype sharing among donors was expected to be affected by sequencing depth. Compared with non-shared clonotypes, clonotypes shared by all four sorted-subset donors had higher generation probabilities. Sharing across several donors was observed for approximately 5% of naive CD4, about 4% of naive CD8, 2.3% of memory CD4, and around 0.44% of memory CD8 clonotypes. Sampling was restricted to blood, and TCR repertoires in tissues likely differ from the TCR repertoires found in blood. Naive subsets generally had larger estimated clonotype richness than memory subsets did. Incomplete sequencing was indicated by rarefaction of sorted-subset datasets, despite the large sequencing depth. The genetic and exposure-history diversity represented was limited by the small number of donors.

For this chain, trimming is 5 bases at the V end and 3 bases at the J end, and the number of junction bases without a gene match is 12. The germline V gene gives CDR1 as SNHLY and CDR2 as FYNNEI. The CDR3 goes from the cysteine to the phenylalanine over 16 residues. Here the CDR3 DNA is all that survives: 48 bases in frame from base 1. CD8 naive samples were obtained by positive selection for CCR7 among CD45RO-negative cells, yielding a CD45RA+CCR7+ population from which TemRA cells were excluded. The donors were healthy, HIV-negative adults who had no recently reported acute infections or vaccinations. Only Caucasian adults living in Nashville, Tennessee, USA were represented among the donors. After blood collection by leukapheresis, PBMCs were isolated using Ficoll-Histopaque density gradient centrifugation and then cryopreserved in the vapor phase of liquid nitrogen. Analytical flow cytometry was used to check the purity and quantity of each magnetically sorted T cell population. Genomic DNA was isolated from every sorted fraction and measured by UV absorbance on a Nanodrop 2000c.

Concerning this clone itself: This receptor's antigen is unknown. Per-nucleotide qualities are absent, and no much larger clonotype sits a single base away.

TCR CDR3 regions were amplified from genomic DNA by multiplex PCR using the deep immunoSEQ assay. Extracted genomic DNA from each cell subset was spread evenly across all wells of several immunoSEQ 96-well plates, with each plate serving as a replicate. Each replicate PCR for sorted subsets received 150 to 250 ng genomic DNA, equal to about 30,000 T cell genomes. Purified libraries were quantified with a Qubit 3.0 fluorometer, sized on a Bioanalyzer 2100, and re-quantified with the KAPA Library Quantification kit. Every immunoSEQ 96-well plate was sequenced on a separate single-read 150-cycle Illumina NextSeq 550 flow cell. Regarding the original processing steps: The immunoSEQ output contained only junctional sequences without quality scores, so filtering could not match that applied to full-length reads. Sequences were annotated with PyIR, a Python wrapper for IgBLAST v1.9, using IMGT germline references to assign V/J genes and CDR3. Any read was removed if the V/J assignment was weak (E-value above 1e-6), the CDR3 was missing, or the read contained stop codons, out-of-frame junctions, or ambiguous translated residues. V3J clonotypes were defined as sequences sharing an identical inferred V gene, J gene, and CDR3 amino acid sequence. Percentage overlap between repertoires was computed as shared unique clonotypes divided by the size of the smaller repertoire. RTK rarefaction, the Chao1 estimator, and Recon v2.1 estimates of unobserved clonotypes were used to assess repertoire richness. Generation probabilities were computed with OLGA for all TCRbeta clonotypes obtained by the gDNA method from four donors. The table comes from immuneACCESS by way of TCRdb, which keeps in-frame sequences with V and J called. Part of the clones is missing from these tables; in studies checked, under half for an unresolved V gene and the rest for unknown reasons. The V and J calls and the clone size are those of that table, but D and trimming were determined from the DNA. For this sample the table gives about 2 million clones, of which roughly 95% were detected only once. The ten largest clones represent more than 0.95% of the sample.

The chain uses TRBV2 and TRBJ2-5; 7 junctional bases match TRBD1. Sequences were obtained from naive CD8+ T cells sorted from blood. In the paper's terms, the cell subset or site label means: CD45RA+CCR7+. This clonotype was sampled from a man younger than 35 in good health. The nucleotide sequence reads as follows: TGTGCCAGCAGTTACTCTCAACAGGGGCCGGAAGAGACCCAGTACTTC. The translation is CASSYSQQGPEETQYF.